Listed here are 30 T cell receptor beta chains from one sample, sequenced in a study of identical twins. TCRdb redid the calling of the 5' RACE reads with MiXCR, one entry per CDR3 protein. Altogether approximately 410,000 distinct CDR3 sequences are present, about a fifth being singletons, with the ten largest covering around 12%. The specimen sequenced was naive T cells sorted from blood. The receptors stem from a man in his forties or fifties in good health.

This clonotype was detected many times. The chain couples TRBV20-1 to TRBJ1-1, with D tentatively TRBD1 (5 bases). The CDR3 is made up of 11 amino acids. Germline V gives CDR1 DFQATT, CDR2 SNEGSKA (reference sequence). V was shortened by 7 bases and J by 0 bases, with 6 bases between the two germline ends. Here the CDR3 DNA reads TGCAGTGGACAGCTGAACACTGAAGCTTTCTTT. This gives the protein CSGQLNTEAFF.

The sample holds a few counts of this clonotype. V is TRBV29-1 and J is TRBJ1-5; 7 bases are a match to TRBD1. The J segment lost 4 bases and the V segment lost 5 bases, leaving 8 bases of the junction unmatched. The V gene's germline CDR1 is SQVTM and CDR2 ANQGSEA. This CDR3 contains 14 residues. Here the CDR3 reads CSVTETGFNQPQHF. The DNA of the CDR3 is TGCAGCGTTACAGAGACAGGGTTTAATCAGCCCCAGCATTTT.

V usage is TRBV20-1 and J usage is TRBJ1-6; weak D call: TRBD1 (5 bases). Germline CDR1 is DFQATT and CDR2 is SNEGSKA (reference sequence). The CDR3 is 13 amino acids. Trimming shortened V by 2 bases and J by 6 bases, and 8 bases separated the two germline ends. The CDR3 protein is CSARQGSNSPLHF. The CDR3 region has the DNA TGCAGTGCTAGACAGGGAAGTAATTCACCCCTCCACTTT.

There are many counts of this clonotype. The V call is TRBV10-3, the J call TRBJ2-6; D call uncertain. Trimming shortened V by 7 bases and J by 0 bases, and 10 bases separated the two germline ends. CDR1 is ENHRY, CDR2 SYGVKD, per germline. This CDR3 has 15 residues. The CDR3 reads CAIKETSSGANVLTF. CDR3 in DNA: TGTGCCATCAAGGAGACCAGCTCTGGGGCCAACGTCCTGACTTTC.

This clonotype was picked up a small number of times. The V gene is TRBV27, the J gene TRBJ1-2; TRBD1 aligns across 8 bases. The germline CDR1 and CDR2 sequences are MNHEY and SMNVEV (reference sequence). The CDR3 contains 16 residues. Germline trimming cut 6 bases from V and 10 bases from J; bases unmatched to any gene: 19. The CDR3 DNA is TGTGCCAGCAGCCCCCGAACCGGGACAGGCTCTTTCCTCTACACCTTC. Its protein product is CASSPRTGTGSFLYTF.

This chain uses TRBV29-1 with TRBJ2-1, with 9 bases aligning to TRBD1. Per germline, CDR1 SQVTM and CDR2 ANQGSEA. V lost 6 bases to trimming and J lost 4 bases; unmatched junction nucleotides: 7. The CDR3 runs to 14 residues. Here the CDR3 DNA reads TGCAGCGTCACACAGGGGGCTAGGTACAATGAGCAGTTCTTC. Translating it yields CSVTQGARYNEQFF.

This clonotype was counted at least ten times. The CDR3 reads CASSLVRLPLAKNIQYF. In nucleotides, the CDR3 is TGTGCCAGCAGCTTAGTAAGGCTGCCGCTGGCCAAAAACATTCAGTACTTC. The chain combines TRBV7-2 with TRBJ2-4, with no clear D. The germline V and J ends were trimmed by 1 base and 1 base, with 14 bases remaining between them. The CDR3 has 17 amino acids. The germline gives CDR1 SGHTA, CDR2 FQGNSA.

The sample holds a few counts of this clonotype. The chain employs TRBV12-3 or TRBV12-4 and TRBJ1-3; D ambiguous. The CDR3 has 16 residues. V was clipped by 3 bases and J by 0 bases, with 12 bases between them. The CDR3 is CASSFSYQVSGNTIYF. The CDR3 bases are TGTGCCAGCAGTTTTTCCTATCAGGTCTCTGGAAACACCATATATTTT.

This clonotype was observed at least ten times. This chain links TRBV29-1 with TRBJ1-1, with D possibly being TRBD1 (6 bases). Germline CDR1 SQVTM, CDR2 ANQGSEA. This CDR3 has 12 residues. With 4 bases removed from V and 4 bases from J, the gap between germline ends came to 10 bases. The CDR3 loop is CSVGQGTTEAFF. In DNA form, the CDR3 reads TGCAGCGTTGGGCAGGGGACCACTGAAGCTTTCTTT.

The chain combines TRBV30 with TRBJ2-1; 14 nucleotides align to TRBD2. J gave up 6 bases and V 8 bases, and 3 bases lay outside the gene matches. The CDR3 has 13 amino acids. The V gene's germline CDR1 is GTSNPN and CDR2 SVGIG (reference sequence). DNA for the CDR3: TGTGCCGAGGGACTAGCGGGAGCCAATGAGCAGTTCTTC. Translating gives CAEGLAGANEQFF.

V and J are TRBV6-5 and TRBJ1-4, with D possibly TRBD1 on 5 matching bases. Germline CDR1 MNHEY, CDR2 SVGAGI. Trimming removed 4 bases from V and 3 bases from J, with 9 bases in between. CDR3 size: 14 residues. The CDR3 reads CASSSEGANEKLFF. The CDR3 nucleotides read TGTGCCAGCAGTTCAGAAGGGGCTAATGAAAAACTGTTTTTT.

This rearrangement joins TRBV7-7 to TRBJ2-2; D gene unclear. The CDR3 has 14 residues. Deletions cut 1 base from V and 3 bases from J, with 6 bases between. The germline CDR1 and CDR2 sequences are SSHAT and FNYEAQ (reference sequence). CDR3 protein: CASSLDPDTGELFF. In nucleotides, the CDR3 is TGTGCCAGCAGCTTAGACCCGGACACCGGGGAGCTGTTTTTT.

This chain uses TRBV6-1 with TRBJ1-2; 9 bases match TRBD1. CDR1 and CDR2 (germline): MNHNS, SASEGT. There are 14 residues in the CDR3. Trimming cost V 6 bases and J 2 bases; bases outside gene matches: 4. Here the CDR3 reads CASRKTGGNYGYTF. The DNA of the CDR3 is TGTGCCAGCAGAAAGACAGGGGGGAACTATGGCTACACCTTC.

The chain couples TRBV21-1 to TRBJ2-1; TRBD1 was called by the table and not checked on the DNA. TRBV21-1 corresponds to a pseudogene. The CDR3 is 12 residues long. CDR3 sequence: CASRVGTNEQFF. For the CDR3, the DNA is TGTGCCAGCAGGGTCGGGACCAATGAGCAGTTCTTC.

This clonotype was observed a handful of times. The chain is built from TRBV18 and TRBJ2-3; possibly TRBD2 for D (6 bases). The ends were cut back, 4 bases at V and 9 bases at J, with 14 bases in the middle. The CDR3 covers 13 residues. In germline, CDR1 is KGHSH, CDR2 LQKENI. CDR3 region: CASSRAIRGTQYF. The CDR3 DNA follows: TGTGCCAGCTCACGGGCTATCCGGGGGACGCAGTATTTT.

The rearrangement joins TRBV20-1 to TRBJ2-3; TRBD2 aligns across 9 bases. CDR1 and CDR2 (germline): DFQATT, SNEGSKA (reference sequence). There are 14 residues in the CDR3. The V segment lost 3 bases and the J segment 6 bases; nucleotides outside the gene matches: 7. In DNA form, the CDR3 reads TGCAGTGCTAGGGGACTAGCCACCGTGGATACGCAGTATTTT. As protein: CSARGLATVDTQYF.

The rearrangement links TRBV5-8 to TRBJ1-1, with D uncertain. Per the germline V gene, CDR1 is SGHTS and CDR2 is YDEGEE. V gave up 2 bases and J gave up 0 bases, with 8 bases separating them. The CDR3 runs 14 residues. CDR3 amino acids: CASSFPGLNTEAFF. The CDR3 coding sequence is TGTGCCAGCAGCTTCCCAGGACTGAACACTGAAGCTTTCTTT. Looking up the rest from reference TRBV5-8 and TRBJ1-1 gives the full variable domain: EAGVTQSPTHLIKTRGQQATLRCSPISGHTSVYWYQQALGLGLQFLLWYDEGEERNRGNFPPRFSGRQFPNYSSELNVNALELEDSALYLCASSFPGLNTEAFFGQGTRLTVV.

The chain has TRBV4-2 and TRBJ2-5; D not resolved. There are 15 residues in the CDR3. Deletions cut 1 base from V and 2 bases from J, with 11 bases between. Germline CDR1 is LGHNA and CDR2 is YNFKEQ. CDR3 amino acids: CASSQGRVRQETQYF. The CDR3 DNA reads TGTGCCAGCAGCCAAGGACGGGTGCGACAAGAGACCCAGTACTTC.

V gene TRBV18 combines with J gene TRBJ1-6; a possible D gene is TRBD1 (5 bases). The V end lost 1 base, the J end lost 8 bases, and 12 bases lay between the germline ends. The germline V gene encodes CDR1 KGHSH and CDR2 LQKENI. This CDR3 is 15 amino acids long. This CDR3 is CASSPRQGGDSPLHF. In DNA form, the CDR3 reads TGTGCCAGCTCACCACGTCAGGGCGGGGATTCACCCCTCCACTTT.

The rearrangement links TRBV5-5 to TRBJ1-3; D remains ambiguous. Between the trimmed V and J ends, which lost 6 bases and 0 bases, there was a span of 7 bases. The CDR3 runs 13 residues. Germline V gives CDR1 SGHKS, CDR2 YYEKEE (reference sequence). The CDR3 nucleotides are TGTGCCAGCACCGTAAGCTCTGGAAACACCATATATTTT. Translating gives CASTVSSGNTIYF.

The rearrangement joins TRBV25-1 to TRBJ2-7; D is perhaps TRBD2 (5 bases). Per germline, CDR1 MGHDK and CDR2 SYGVNS. Trimming took 1 base from V and 3 from J, leaving 16 bases between them. CDR3 size: 16 residues. The CDR3 coding sequence is TGTGCCAGCAGTGAATTGGCTAGCTCTAATCGCTACGAGCAGTACTTC. This gives the protein CASSELASSNRYEQYF.

This clonotype was counted a few times. The chain employs TRBV15 and TRBJ2-2, with 7 bases that match TRBD1. The V segment lost 0 bases and the J segment 4 bases; nucleotides outside the gene matches: 5. The CDR3 length is 16 residues. Germline V gene lookup returns CDR1 LNHNV and CDR2 YYDKDF (reference sequence). The CDR3 DNA follows: TGTGCCACCAGCAGAGATCGTCAGGGGGTCACCGGGGAGCTGTTTTTT. It yields the protein CATSRDRQGVTGELFF.

The chain carries TRBV4-1 and TRBJ1-5; 9 bases agree with TRBD1. CDR3 length: 17 amino acids. The germline V gene has CDR1 MGHRA and CDR2 YSYEKL. Unmatched junction bases numbered 8, after V lost 5 bases and J lost 0 bases. The CDR3 DNA sequence: TGCGCCAGCAGCGAAATACAGGGGGCCTATAGCAATCAGCCCCAGCATTTT. It encodes CASSEIQGAYSNQPQHF.

This clonotype came up once. This chain links TRBV4-3 with TRBJ2-6; 8 positions match TRBD1. This CDR3 spans 19 amino acids. Per the germline V gene, CDR1 is LGHNA and CDR2 is YSLEER. V lost 3 bases and J lost 1; bases outside the gene matches: 11. CDR3 DNA: TGCGCCAGCAGCCAGGATCGACAGGGGTTAGTTTCTGGGGCCAACGTCCTGACTTTC. Amino acid sequence: CASSQDRQGLVSGANVLTF.

This clonotype has ten or more counts. This rearrangement joins TRBV20-1 to TRBJ2-1; D is possibly TRBD2 (6 bases). Germline V gene sequence: CDR1 DFQATT, CDR2 SNEGSKA (reference sequence). Trimming pared 3 bases from V and 0 bases from J, leaving 12 bases between. This CDR3 has 15 residues. The CDR3 DNA reads TGCAGTGCTAGTAATCGGGGGTTCTCCTACAATGAGCAGTTCTTC. Its protein is CSASNRGFSYNEQFF.

The V call is TRBV7-9, the J call TRBJ2-1; 7 bases agree with TRBD2. The V and J ends lost 5 bases and 3 bases, in that order; junction bases with no gene match: 10. This CDR3 is 16 amino acids long. Germline loops: CDR1 SEHNR, CDR2 FQNEAQ (reference sequence). The CDR3 is CASSQILAESYNEQFF. The CDR3 coding sequence is TGTGCCAGCAGCCAGATCCTAGCGGAGAGCTACAATGAGCAGTTCTTC.

This clonotype has only a few counts. The rearrangement links TRBV6-2 or TRBV6-3 to TRBJ2-3; TRBD2 matches 10 bases. Germline V lookup: CDR1 MNHEY, CDR2 SVGEGT. V shed 6 bases, J shed 2 bases, and the junction held 5 bases outside the gene matches. This CDR3 region has 15 residues. The DNA for the CDR3 is TGTGCCAGCAGGAAACTAGCGGGATACACAGATACGCAGTATTTT. Encoded protein: CASRKLAGYTDTQYF.

The rearrangement uses TRBV6-2 or TRBV6-3 and TRBJ2-1, with D tentatively TRBD1 (6 bases). V lost 0 bases, J lost 6 bases, and 12 bases lay in between. The CDR3 runs to 15 residues. Germline V gene lookup returns CDR1 MNHEY and CDR2 SVGEGT. Here the CDR3 reads CASSYSIAGVNEQFF. CDR3 nucleotides: TGTGCCAGCAGTTACTCGATTGCAGGGGTCAATGAGCAGTTCTTC.

This clonotype has only a few counts. The rearrangement joins TRBV6-1 to TRBJ2-1, with 10 positions matching TRBD1. The CDR3 has 16 amino acids. Germline-derived CDR1 and CDR2 are MNHNS and SASEGT. Losses at the gene ends were 5 bases for V and 3 bases for J; bases not matched to a gene: 7. The CDR3 here is CASSPGTGEYYNEQFF. The CDR3 DNA reads TGTGCCAGCAGTCCAGGGACAGGGGAATACTACAATGAGCAGTTCTTC.

This clonotype was seen a few times. The rearrangement uses TRBV11-2 and TRBJ1-6; 8 positions agree with TRBD1. The CDR3 contains 16 residues. The V segment lost 5 bases and the J segment 3 bases; nucleotides outside the gene matches: 6. CDR1 SGHAT and CDR2 FQNNGV come from the germline V gene. The CDR3 spells CASSAADRDYNSPLHF. The CDR3 coding sequence is TGTGCCAGCAGCGCTGCGGACAGGGACTATAATTCACCCCTCCACTTT.